This T cell receptor (beta chain) was documented in a study of T-cell memory formation after mild COVID-19. Study-wide findings and caveats: Cross-reactive memory seemingly joined, as some responding clones were found in pre-infection memory. The SARS-CoV-2 specificity of second-wave clones reaching peak at day 37 remained unverified.

This clonotype was counted between two and nine times. Its target is unknown. The TCR alpha and TCR beta cDNA libraries, bearing sample barcodes and UMIs, were generated by 5'RACE using constant-segment primers. From the 5' RACE reads, TCRdb called clonotypes with MiXCR, one entry per CDR3 protein. The sample records 300,000 to 400,000 distinct CDR3 sequences, approximately 27% being singletons. The CDR3 runs to 13 residues. V was cut by 5 bases and J by 10 bases, with 15 bases left in between. Germline CDR1 and CDR2: SEHNR and FQNEAQ (reference sequence). The TCR comes from an adult woman who had mild COVID-19 (a few samples of this study predate the infection). Cell type and time point are not known. The chain joins TRBV7-9 to TRBJ2-1; no firm D call. Sequenced sample: PBMCs or a T cell subset sorted from them (not recorded which). The CDR3 bases are TGTGCCAGCAGCCACCCCCGGGTGCGAGAGCAGTTCTTC. It is translated as CASSHPRVREQFF.